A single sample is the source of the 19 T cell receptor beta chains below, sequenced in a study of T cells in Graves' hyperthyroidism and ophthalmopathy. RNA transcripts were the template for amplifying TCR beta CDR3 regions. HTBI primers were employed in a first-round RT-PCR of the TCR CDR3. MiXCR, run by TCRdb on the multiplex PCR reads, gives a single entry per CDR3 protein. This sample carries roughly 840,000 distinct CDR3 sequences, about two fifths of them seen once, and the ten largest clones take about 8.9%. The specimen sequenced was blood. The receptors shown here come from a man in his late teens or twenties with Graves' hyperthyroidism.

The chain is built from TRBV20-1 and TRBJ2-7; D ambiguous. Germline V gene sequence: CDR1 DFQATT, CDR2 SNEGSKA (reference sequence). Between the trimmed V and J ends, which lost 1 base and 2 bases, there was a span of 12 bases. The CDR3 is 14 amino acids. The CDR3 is CSARAPDLTYEQYF. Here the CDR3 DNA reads TGCAGTGCTAGAGCTCCGGACCTAACCTACGAGCAGTACTTC.

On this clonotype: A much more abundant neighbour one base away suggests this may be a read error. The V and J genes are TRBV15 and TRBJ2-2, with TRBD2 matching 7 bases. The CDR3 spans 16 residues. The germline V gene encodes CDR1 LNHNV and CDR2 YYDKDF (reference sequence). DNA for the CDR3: TGTGCCACCAGCGGACGGGAGGCCTGGGGGACCGGGGAGCTGCTTTTT. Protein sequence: CATSGREAWGTGELLF. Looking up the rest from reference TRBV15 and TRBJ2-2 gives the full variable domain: DAMVIQNPRYQVTQFGKPVTLSCSQTLNHNVMYWYQQKSSQAPKLLFHYYDKDFNNEADTPDNFQSRRPNTSFCFLDIRSPGLGDTAMYLCATSGREAWGTGELLFGEGSRLTVL.

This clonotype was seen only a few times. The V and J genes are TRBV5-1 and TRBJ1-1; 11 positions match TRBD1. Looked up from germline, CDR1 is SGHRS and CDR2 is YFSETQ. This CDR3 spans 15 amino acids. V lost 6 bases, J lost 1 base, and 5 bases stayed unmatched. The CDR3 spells CASTWTGGRNTEAFF. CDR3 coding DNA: TGCGCCAGCACCTGGACAGGGGGCAGGAACACTGAAGCTTTCTTT.

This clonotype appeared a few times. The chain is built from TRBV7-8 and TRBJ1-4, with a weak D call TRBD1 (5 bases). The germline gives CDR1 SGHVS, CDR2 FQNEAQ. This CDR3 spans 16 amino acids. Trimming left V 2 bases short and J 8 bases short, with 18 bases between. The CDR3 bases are TGTGCCAGCAGCTTAAAGACAGCGCTCGAACGGGAAAAACTGTTTTTT. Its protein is CASSLKTALEREKLFF.

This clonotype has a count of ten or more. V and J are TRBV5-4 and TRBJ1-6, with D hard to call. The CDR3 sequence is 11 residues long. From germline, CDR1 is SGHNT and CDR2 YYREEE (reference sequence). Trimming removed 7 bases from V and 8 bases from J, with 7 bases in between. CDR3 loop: CASGPDSPLHF. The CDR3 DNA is TGTGCCAGCGGGCCGGATTCACCCCTCCACTTT.

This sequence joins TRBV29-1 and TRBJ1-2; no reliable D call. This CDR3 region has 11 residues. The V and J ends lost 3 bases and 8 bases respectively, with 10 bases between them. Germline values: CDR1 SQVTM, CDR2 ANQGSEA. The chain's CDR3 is CSVDEGGGYTF. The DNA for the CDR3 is TGCAGCGTTGATGAAGGAGGGGGCTACACCTTC.

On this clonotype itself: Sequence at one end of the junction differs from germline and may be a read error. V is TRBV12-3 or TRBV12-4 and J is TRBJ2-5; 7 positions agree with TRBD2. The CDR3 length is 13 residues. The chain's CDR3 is CASSQGLGEAQYF. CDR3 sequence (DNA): TGTGCCAGCAGCCAAGGACTAGGAGAGGCCCAGTACTTC.

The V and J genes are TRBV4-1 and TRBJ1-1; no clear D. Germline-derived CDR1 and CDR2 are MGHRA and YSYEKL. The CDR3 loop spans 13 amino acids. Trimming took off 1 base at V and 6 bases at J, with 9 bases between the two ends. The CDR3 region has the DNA TGCGCCAGCAGCCAAGTTTGGGGTGCTGAAGCTTTCTTT. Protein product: CASSQVWGAEAFF.

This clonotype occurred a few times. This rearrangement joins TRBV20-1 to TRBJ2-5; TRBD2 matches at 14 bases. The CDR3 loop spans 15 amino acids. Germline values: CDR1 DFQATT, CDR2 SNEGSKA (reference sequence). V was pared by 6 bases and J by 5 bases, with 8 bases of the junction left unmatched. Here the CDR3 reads CSAGTSGGSEETQYF. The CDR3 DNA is TGCAGTGCAGGGACTAGCGGGGGCTCTGAGGAGACCCAGTACTTC.

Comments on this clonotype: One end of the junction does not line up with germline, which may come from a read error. CDR3 nucleotides: TGTGCCAGCAGCCAAAGCGGGGGGGCCGGTTACGAGCAGTACTTC. It yields the protein CASSQSGGAGYEQYF. The gene calls are TRBV4-1 and TRBJ2-7; TRBD2 matches 10 bases. Germline CDR1 is MGHRA and CDR2 is YSYEKL. The CDR3 consists of 15 residues.

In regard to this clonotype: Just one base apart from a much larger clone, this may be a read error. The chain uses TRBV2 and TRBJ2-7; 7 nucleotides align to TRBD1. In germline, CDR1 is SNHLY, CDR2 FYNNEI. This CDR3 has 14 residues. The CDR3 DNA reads TGTGCCAGCAGTGAAGACAGGGGCTCCTACGAGCAGTGCTTC. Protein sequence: CASSEDRGSYEQCF.

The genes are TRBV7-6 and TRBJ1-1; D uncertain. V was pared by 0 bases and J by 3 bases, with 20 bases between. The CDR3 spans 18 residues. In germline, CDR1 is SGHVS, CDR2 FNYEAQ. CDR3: CASSLALPTGPGDTEAFF. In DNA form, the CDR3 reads TGTGCCAGCAGCTTAGCACTGCCAACCGGACCCGGGGACACTGAAGCTTTCTTT.

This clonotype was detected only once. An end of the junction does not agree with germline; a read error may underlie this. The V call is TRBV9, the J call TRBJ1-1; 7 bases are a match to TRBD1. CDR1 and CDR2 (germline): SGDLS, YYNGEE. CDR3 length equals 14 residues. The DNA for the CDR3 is TGTGCCAGCAGCGTAGATGGCAGGGGGGCTGAAGCCTTCTTT. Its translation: CASSVDGRGAEAFF.

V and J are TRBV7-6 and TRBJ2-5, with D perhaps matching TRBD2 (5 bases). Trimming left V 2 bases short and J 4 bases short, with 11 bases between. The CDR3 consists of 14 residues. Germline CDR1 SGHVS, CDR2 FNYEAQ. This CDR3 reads CASSLFGIGETQYF. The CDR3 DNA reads TGTGCCAGCAGCTTATTCGGGATCGGAGAGACCCAGTACTTC.

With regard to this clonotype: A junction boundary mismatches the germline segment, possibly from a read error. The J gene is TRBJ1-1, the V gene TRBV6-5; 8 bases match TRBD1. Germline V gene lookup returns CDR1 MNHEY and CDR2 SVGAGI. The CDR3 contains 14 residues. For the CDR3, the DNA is TGTGCCAGCAGCCAGCGACAGGGGAGGACTGGAGCTTTCTTT. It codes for CASSQRQGRTGAFF.

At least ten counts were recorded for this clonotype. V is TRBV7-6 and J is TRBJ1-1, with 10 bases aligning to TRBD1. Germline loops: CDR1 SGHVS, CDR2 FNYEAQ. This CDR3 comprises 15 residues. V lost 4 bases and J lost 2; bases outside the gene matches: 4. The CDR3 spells CASSSGQGTNTEAFF. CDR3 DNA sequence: TGTGCCAGCAGCTCGGGACAGGGGACTAACACTGAAGCTTTCTTT.

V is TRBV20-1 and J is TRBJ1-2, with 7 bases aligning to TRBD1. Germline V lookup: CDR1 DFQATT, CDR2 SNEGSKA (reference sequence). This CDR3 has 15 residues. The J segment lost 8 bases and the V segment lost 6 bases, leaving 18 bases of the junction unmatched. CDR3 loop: CSAHQGTADNWGYTF. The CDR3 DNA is TGCAGTGCCCACCAAGGGACAGCCGATAACTGGGGCTACACCTTC.

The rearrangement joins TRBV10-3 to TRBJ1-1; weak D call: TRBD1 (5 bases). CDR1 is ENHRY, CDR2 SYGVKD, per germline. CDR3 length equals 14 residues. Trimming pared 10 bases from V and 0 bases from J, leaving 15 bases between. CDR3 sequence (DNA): TGTGCCAGCAAAAGTGGAGGGGTGAACACTGAAGCTTTCTTT. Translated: CASKSGGVNTEAFF.

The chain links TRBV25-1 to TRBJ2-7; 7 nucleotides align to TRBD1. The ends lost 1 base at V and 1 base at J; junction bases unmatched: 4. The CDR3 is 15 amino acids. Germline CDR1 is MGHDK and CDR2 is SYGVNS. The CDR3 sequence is CASSESSTGSYEQYF. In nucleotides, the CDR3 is TGTGCCAGCAGTGAATCATCGACAGGGTCCTACGAGCAGTACTTC.